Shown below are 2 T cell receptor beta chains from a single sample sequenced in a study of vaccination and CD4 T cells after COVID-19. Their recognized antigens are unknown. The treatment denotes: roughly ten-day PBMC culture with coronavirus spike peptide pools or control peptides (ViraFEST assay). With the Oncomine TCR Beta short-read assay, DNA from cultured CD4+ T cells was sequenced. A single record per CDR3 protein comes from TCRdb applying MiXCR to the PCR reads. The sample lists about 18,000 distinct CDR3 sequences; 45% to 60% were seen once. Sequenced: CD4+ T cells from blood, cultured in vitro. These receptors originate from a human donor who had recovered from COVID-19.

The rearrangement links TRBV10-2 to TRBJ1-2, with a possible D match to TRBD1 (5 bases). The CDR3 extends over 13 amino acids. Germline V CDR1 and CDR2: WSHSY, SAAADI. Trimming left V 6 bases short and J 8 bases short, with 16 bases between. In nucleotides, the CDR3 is TGCGCCAGCAGGACCTCAGGGATCAACGGCTACACCTTC. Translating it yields CASRTSGINGYTF.

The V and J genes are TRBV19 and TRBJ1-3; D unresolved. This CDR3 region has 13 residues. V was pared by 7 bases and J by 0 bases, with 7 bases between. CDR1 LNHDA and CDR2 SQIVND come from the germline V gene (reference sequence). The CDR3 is CASKDLSGNTIYF. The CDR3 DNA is TGTGCCAGTAAGGACCTCTCTGGAAACACCATATATTTT.